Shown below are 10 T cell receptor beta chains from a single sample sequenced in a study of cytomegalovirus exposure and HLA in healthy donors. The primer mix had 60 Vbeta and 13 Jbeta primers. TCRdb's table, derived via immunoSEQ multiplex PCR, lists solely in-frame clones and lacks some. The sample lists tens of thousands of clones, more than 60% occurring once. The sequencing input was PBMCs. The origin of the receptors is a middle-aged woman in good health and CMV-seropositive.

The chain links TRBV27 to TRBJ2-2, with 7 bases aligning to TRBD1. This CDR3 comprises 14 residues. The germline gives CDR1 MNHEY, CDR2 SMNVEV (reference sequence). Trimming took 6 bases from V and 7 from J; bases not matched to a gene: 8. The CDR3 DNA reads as TGTGCCAGCAGCGACAGGGCGCTCATCGGGGAGCTGTTTTTT. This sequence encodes CASSDRALIGELFF.

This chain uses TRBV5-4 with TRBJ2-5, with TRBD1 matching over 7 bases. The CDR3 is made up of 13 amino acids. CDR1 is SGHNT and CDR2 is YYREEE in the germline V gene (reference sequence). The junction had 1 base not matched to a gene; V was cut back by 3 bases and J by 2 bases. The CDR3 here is CASSSGQQETQYF. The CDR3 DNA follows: TGTGCCAGCAGCTCGGGACAGCAAGAGACCCAGTACTTC.

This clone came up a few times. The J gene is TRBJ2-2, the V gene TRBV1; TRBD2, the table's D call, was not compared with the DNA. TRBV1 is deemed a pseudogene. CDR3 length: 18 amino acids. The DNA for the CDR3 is TGCACCAGCAGCCAAGCCCCTAGGCGGGGGACCAACACCGGGGAGCTGTTTTTT. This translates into CTSSQAPRRGTNTGELFF.

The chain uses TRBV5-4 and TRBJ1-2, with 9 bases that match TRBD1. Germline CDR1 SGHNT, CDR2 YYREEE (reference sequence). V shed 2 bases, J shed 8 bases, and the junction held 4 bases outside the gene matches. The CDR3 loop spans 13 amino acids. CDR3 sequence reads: CASSLAQGAGYTF. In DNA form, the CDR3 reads TGTGCCAGCAGCTTAGCACAGGGGGCCGGCTACACCTTC.

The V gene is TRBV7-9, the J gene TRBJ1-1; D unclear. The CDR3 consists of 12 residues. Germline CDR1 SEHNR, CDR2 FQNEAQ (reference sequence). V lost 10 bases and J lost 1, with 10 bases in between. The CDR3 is CATRRGNTEAFF. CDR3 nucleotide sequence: TGTGCCACCAGAAGAGGGAACACTGAAGCTTTCTTT.

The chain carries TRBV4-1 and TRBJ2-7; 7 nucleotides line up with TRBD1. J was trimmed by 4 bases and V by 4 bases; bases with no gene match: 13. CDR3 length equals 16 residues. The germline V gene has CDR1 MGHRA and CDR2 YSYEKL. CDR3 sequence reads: CASSRTFTGVDYEQYF. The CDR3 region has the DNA TGCGCCAGCAGCCGAACCTTCACAGGGGTCGATTACGAGCAGTACTTC.

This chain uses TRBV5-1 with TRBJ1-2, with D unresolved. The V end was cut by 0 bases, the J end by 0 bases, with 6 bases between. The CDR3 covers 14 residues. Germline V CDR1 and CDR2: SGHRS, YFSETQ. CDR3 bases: TGCGCCAGCAGCTTGGCGGGAACTAACTATGGCTACACCTTC. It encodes CASSLAGTNYGYTF.

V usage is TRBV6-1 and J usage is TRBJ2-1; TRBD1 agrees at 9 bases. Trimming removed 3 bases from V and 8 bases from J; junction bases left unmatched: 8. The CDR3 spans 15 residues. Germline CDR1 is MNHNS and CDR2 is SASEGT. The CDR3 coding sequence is TGTGCCAGCAGTGAGCCCGGGACAGGGAGTTATGAGCAGTTCTTC. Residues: CASSEPGTGSYEQFF.

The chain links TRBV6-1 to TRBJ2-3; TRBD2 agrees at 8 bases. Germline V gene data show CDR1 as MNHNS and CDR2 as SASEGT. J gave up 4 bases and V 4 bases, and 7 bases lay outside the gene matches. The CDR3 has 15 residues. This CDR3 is CASSAPGGASDTQYF. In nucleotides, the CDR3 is TGTGCCAGCAGTGCACCCGGGGGGGCGTCAGATACGCAGTATTTT.

CDR3 protein: CASSDSTYNEQFF. The CDR3 DNA is TGTGCCAGCAGTGACTCGACATACAATGAGCAGTTCTTC. The gene calls are TRBV6-4 and TRBJ2-1; unclear D gene. The CDR3 spans 13 residues. Trimming took off 0 bases at V and 4 bases at J, with 4 bases between the two ends. Germline V gene data show CDR1 as MRHNA and CDR2 as SNTAGT.